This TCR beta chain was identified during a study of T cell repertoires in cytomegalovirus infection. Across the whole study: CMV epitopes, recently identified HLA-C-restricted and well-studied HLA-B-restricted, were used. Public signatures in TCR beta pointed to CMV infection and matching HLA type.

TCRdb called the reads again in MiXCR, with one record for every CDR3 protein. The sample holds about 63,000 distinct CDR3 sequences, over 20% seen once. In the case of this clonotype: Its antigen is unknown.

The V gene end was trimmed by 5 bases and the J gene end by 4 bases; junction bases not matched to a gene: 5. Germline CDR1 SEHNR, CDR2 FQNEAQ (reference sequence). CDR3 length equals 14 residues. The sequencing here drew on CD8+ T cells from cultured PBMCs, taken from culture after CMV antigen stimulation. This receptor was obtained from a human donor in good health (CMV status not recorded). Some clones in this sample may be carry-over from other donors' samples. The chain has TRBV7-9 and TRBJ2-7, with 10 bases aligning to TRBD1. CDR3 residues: CASSIPGQGYEQYF. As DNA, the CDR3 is TGTGCCAGCAGCATACCGGGACAGGGGTACGAGCAGTACTTC.